Sequencing of this T cell receptor (beta chain) was carried out in a study of T cells after yellow fever vaccination. About the study: With SMART-Seq v4 Ultra Low Input, the fractions containing low cell numbers were prepared. The study's findings and limits: Re-detected after boosting: most primary clones, approximately 97% of CD4 and less than 90% of CD8. Clonotypes appearing in both CD4 and CD8 compartments existed, and their share was small.

TCRdb used MiXCR to reprocess the 5' RACE reads, holding one entry per CDR3 protein. The sample carries 120,000 or so distinct CDR3 sequences, 7.2% recorded once. The germline CDR1 and CDR2 sequences are SGHAT and FQNNGV. V lost 5 bases and J lost 6, with 12 bases in between. CDR3 length: 13 residues. The sample holds many counts of this clonotype. The antigen is not known. The receptor's source is a man between 18 and 29 years old who received the YFV17D yellow fever vaccine. The source material was CD4+ T cells sorted from PBMCs, sampled more than 35 days after the first yellow fever vaccination. The chain combines TRBV11-2 with TRBJ2-3; either TRBD1 or TRBD2 may supply D (7 bases each). The CDR3 is CASSQGEGDTQYF. The CDR3 DNA is TGTGCCAGCAGCCAGGGGGAGGGGGATACGCAGTATTTT.